The next 31 T cell receptor beta chains were all read from a single sample in a study of spatial heterogeneity in lung cancer. TCRdb re-called the 5' RACE reads with MiXCR, one entry per CDR3 protein. The sample holds roughly 60,000 distinct CDR3 sequences, around 8.4% seen once. Stated time point: sample taken at primary tumor resection. From tumor, nontumor lung or frozen PBMC, whole RNA was taken unsorted for sequencing. Sample: PBMCs, taken at surgery. The receptors were sampled from a female donor with early-stage non-small cell lung cancer.

The chain carries TRBV5-1 and TRBJ2-2; D is unclear. CDR3 size: 14 residues. Germline assignment: CDR1 SGHRS and CDR2 YFSETQ. Trimming pared 4 bases from V and 0 bases from J, leaving 7 bases between. DNA for the CDR3: TGCGCCAGCAGCGAATACTCGAACACCGGGGAGCTGTTTTTT. Protein sequence: CASSEYSNTGELFF.

A few counts support this clonotype. This rearrangement joins TRBV20-1 to TRBJ2-7; perhaps D is TRBD1 or TRBD2 (5 bases each). V shed 0 bases and J shed 0 bases, with 9 bases lying between them. This CDR3 contains 14 residues. Germline V gene sequence: CDR1 DFQATT, CDR2 SNEGSKA (reference sequence). The CDR3 DNA reads as TGCAGTGCTAGAGATTGGGACGACTCCTACGAGCAGTACTTC. Its translation: CSARDWDDSYEQYF.

This clonotype has at least ten counts. The chain employs TRBV29-1 and TRBJ2-7, with TRBD2 identical over 8 bases. The CDR3 totals 14 residues. V trimming: 4 bases; J trimming: 3 bases; junction bases outside the gene matches: 8. CDR1 is SQVTM, CDR2 ANQGSEA, per germline. CDR3: CSVVGAGGGYEQYF. The CDR3 nucleotides read TGCAGCGTTGTCGGGGCGGGAGGCGGCTACGAGCAGTACTTC.

The chain combines TRBV12-3 or TRBV12-4 with TRBJ1-5; unclear D gene. V shed 8 bases and J shed 1 base, with 15 bases lying between them. This CDR3 comprises 15 residues. CDR3 amino acids: CASAGGRRSNQPQHF. As DNA, the CDR3 is TGTGCCAGCGCCGGAGGGAGACGGAGCAATCAGCCCCAGCATTTT.

The chain recombines TRBV29-1 with TRBJ2-7; maybe TRBD1 (6 bases). The CDR3 totals 15 residues. V was trimmed by 4 bases and J by 2 bases, leaving 18 bases between them. CDR1 is SQVTM, CDR2 ANQGSEA, per germline. CDR3 amino acids: CSVARGARRTYEQYF. Written as DNA, the CDR3 is TGCAGCGTTGCCAGGGGCGCACGGCGTACCTACGAGCAGTACTTC.

The sample holds many counts of this clonotype. The chain has TRBV5-6 and TRBJ2-5, with TRBD2 as a possible D gene (5 bases). This CDR3 comprises 13 residues. The V gene lost 5 bases and the J gene lost 2 bases, with 10 bases spanning the gap. CDR1 and CDR2 (germline): SGHDT, YYEEEE. The CDR3: CASSPGLQETQYF. The CDR3 DNA reads as TGTGCCAGCAGTCCCGGACTTCAAGAGACCCAGTACTTC.

Regarding this clonotype: An end of the junction differs from the germline gene, which may be a read error. This chain uses TRBV5-6 with TRBJ2-7, with D perhaps TRBD1 (6 bases). The CDR3 spans 15 residues. CDR1 and CDR2 from the germline V gene are SGHDT and YYEEEE. The CDR3 sequence: CASSFRGPVSYEQHF. DNA for the CDR3: TGTGCCAGCAGCTTCAGGGGCCCCGTGAGCTACGAGCAGCACTTC. Using reference TRBV5-6 and TRBJ2-7 for the parts outside the CDR3, the full variable domain is DAGVTQSPTHLIKTRGQQVTLRCSPKSGHDTVSWYQQALGQGPQFIFQYYEEEERQRGNFPDRFSGHQFPNYSSELNVNALLLGDSALYLCASSFRGPVSYEQHFGPGTRLTVT.

This clonotype was recorded at least ten times. The chain combines TRBV2 with TRBJ2-3; D remains unclear. Trimming removed 4 bases from V and 1 base from J, with 15 bases in between. The CDR3 loop spans 16 amino acids. Per the germline V gene, CDR1 is SNHLY and CDR2 is FYNNEI. CDR3 amino acids: CASSATTSLGTDTQYF. In DNA, the CDR3 is TGTGCCAGCAGTGCCACAACCTCCCTCGGCACAGATACGCAGTATTTT. The entire variable domain, with the rest obtained from reference TRBV2 and TRBJ2-3, is as follows: EPEVTQTPSHQVTQMGQEVILRCVPISNHLYFYWYRQILGQKVEFLVSFYNNEISEKSEIFDDQFSVERPDGSNFTLKIRSTKLEDSAMYFCASSATTSLGTDTQYFGPGTRLTVL.

The chain employs TRBV5-6 and TRBJ2-7; D might be TRBD1 or TRBD2, each matching 5 bases. Trimming took 4 bases from V and 7 from J, leaving 18 bases between them. The germline V gene encodes CDR1 SGHDT and CDR2 YYEEEE. CDR3 length: 14 residues. CDR3 loop: CASSPRTTGREQYV. In DNA form, the CDR3 reads TGTGCCAGCAGCCCCCGGACCACGGGACGGGAGCAGTACGTC.

This clonotype was recorded many times. This rearrangement joins TRBV28 to TRBJ1-2, with 11 bases identical to TRBD1. The CDR3 consists of 14 residues. Germline loops: CDR1 MDHEN, CDR2 SYDVKM. With V trimmed by 5 bases and J by 6 bases, 5 bases remained unmatched. The CDR3 nucleotides read TGTGCCAGCAGTGCCCGGACAGGGGGCAATGGCTACACCTTC. Translation gives CASSARTGGNGYTF.

The chain uses TRBV6-1 and TRBJ2-7; 7 nucleotides line up with TRBD1. The J segment lost 2 bases and the V segment lost 5 bases, leaving 6 bases of the junction unmatched. This CDR3 is 14 amino acids long. Looked up from germline, CDR1 is MNHNS and CDR2 is SASEGT. The CDR3 spells CASSKQGTTYEQYV. The CDR3 DNA follows: TGTGCCAGCAGTAAACAGGGGACCACCTACGAGCAGTACGTC.

The chain has TRBV5-4 and TRBJ2-7; TRBD2 matches at 15 bases. Germline V gene data show CDR1 as SGHNT and CDR2 as YYREEE (reference sequence). V dropped 4 bases and J dropped 6; count of bases not matched to a gene: 8. This CDR3 region has 16 residues. The CDR3 nucleotides are TGTGCCAGCAGCACAGGACTAGCGGGAGGGCCGGCCGAGCAGTACTTC. This encodes CASSTGLAGGPAEQYF.

J is TRBJ2-3 and V is TRBV7-9; 7 bases are shared with TRBD2. Germline V lookup: CDR1 SEHNR, CDR2 FQNEAQ (reference sequence). V lost 1 base, J lost 1 base, and 2 bases stayed unmatched. CDR3 length: 15 residues. The CDR3 reads CASSLERGRTDTQYF. The CDR3 bases are TGTGCCAGCAGCTTAGAGCGGGGACGCACAGATACGCAGTATTTT.

This clonotype has only a few counts. V usage is TRBV15 and J usage is TRBJ1-1; D may be TRBD1 (5 bases). Germline V CDR1 and CDR2: LNHNV, YYDKDF (reference sequence). The CDR3 contains 15 residues. Between the trimmed V and J ends, which lost 0 bases and 4 bases, there was a span of 12 bases. The DNA for the CDR3 is TGTGCCACCAGCAGAGAAGCCCTAGGGGCCACTGAAGCTTTCTTT. It specifies CATSREALGATEAFF.

This clonotype was seen only a few times. The gene calls are TRBV20-1 and TRBJ1-4, with D unclear. CDR1 is DFQATT and CDR2 is SNEGSKA in the germline V gene (reference sequence). Trimming removed 0 bases from V and 1 base from J, with 12 bases in between. The CDR3 spans 16 residues. This CDR3 reads CSARDLPGKTNEKLFF. CDR3 sequence (DNA): TGCAGTGCTAGAGACCTACCTGGGAAAACTAATGAAAAACTGTTTTTT.

This clonotype came up many times. The V and J genes are TRBV29-1 and TRBJ2-2; D remains unclear. In germline, CDR1 is SQVTM, CDR2 ANQGSEA. Trimming pared 0 bases from V and 4 bases from J, leaving 15 bases between. The CDR3 has 16 residues. CDR3 sequence reads: CSVEDQFGSSTGELFF. In DNA form, the CDR3 reads TGCAGCGTTGAAGATCAATTTGGCAGCTCCACCGGGGAGCTGTTTTTT.

This clonotype was detected only a few times. The junction differs from germline at one of its ends, possibly a read error. J is TRBJ2-5 and V is TRBV28, with D uncertain. There are 13 residues in the CDR3. Germline V gene data show CDR1 as MDHEN and CDR2 as SYDVKM. CDR3 protein: CASSFPPRESQYF. CDR3 nucleotide sequence: TGTGCCAGCAGTTTTCCCCCGCGAGAGTCCCAGTACTTC.

This clonotype showed up just a few times. V is TRBV6-5 and J is TRBJ1-2; D is unresolved. Germline V gene data show CDR1 as MNHEY and CDR2 as SVGAGI. Trimming stripped 2 bases from V and 4 bases from J, with 11 bases between. CDR3 length: 14 amino acids. CDR3 nucleotides: TGTGCCAGCAGTTACAGTCTGGGCTCCTATGGCTACACCTTC. Its protein is CASSYSLGSYGYTF.

This chain's CDR3 is CASSFNSRNEKLFF. In DNA, the CDR3 is TGTGCCAGCAGCTTCAACAGCCGGAATGAAAAACTGTTTTTT. This sequence joins TRBV7-2 and TRBJ1-4; D unclear. The V gene's germline CDR1 is SGHTA and CDR2 FQGNSA. The CDR3 runs to 14 residues. Trimming removed 3 bases at V and 5 bases at J, with 10 bases between. The complete variable domain, with remaining parts taken from reference TRBV7-2 and TRBJ1-4, reads GAGVSQSPSNKVTEKGKDVELRCDPISGHTALYWYRQSLGQGLEFLIYFQGNSAPDKSGLPSDRFSAERTGGSVSTLTIQRTQQEDSAVYLCASSFNSRNEKLFFGSGTQLSVL.

This clonotype was counted ten times or more. The DNA of the CDR3 is TGTGCCACCCGAGCTAGCGGCGATTACGAGCAGTACTTC. Its translation is CATRASGDYEQYF. The chain employs TRBV2 and TRBJ2-7, with 7 bases lining up with TRBD2. The CDR3 consists of 13 residues. Germline trimming cut 10 bases from V and 4 bases from J; bases unmatched to any gene: 10. Germline CDR1 is SNHLY and CDR2 is FYNNEI. Using reference TRBV2 and TRBJ2-7 for the parts outside the CDR3, the full variable domain is EPEVTQTPSHQVTQMGQEVILRCVPISNHLYFYWYRQILGQKVEFLVSFYNNEISEKSEIFDDQFSVERPDGSNFTLKIRSTKLEDSAMYFCATRASGDYEQYFGPGTRLTVT.

This clonotype was picked up a small number of times. The CDR3 DNA sequence: TGTGCCAGCAGCTTAGGCAGGGGAGATCAGCCCCAGCATTTT. Translating it yields CASSLGRGDQPQHF. The chain carries TRBV7-2 and TRBJ1-5; D may be TRBD1 (6 bases). The CDR3 is 14 amino acids. CDR1 is SGHTA and CDR2 is FQGNSA in the germline V gene. Trimming stripped 1 base from V and 5 bases from J, with 9 bases between.

The rearrangement links TRBV12-5 to TRBJ1-2; D gene uncertain. The length of the CDR3 is 13 residues. The V gene lost 1 base and the J gene lost 4 bases, with 7 bases spanning the gap. Germline loops: CDR1 LGHNT, CDR2 FRNRAP. CDR3 DNA: TGTGCTAGTGGTTTGGGCACAGCCTATGGCTACACCTTC. Protein product: CASGLGTAYGYTF.

V usage is TRBV29-1 and J usage is TRBJ1-2; D remains ambiguous. This CDR3 contains 11 residues. Trimming stripped 3 bases from V and 8 bases from J, with 10 bases between. The germline CDR1 and CDR2 sequences are SQVTM and ANQGSEA. DNA of the CDR3: TGCAGCGTTGAGGAAGGGAGGGGCTACACCTTC. Translated, it gives CSVEEGRGYTF.

This rearrangement joins TRBV5-1 to TRBJ2-5; 8 bases align to TRBD2. CDR3 length: 15 residues. V trimming: 1 base; J trimming: 5 bases; junction bases outside the gene matches: 7. CDR1 is SGHRS, CDR2 YFSETQ, per germline. The chain's CDR3 is CASSLNGRAGETQYF. The CDR3 DNA reads TGCGCCAGCAGCTTGAACGGGAGGGCAGGGGAGACCCAGTACTTC.

This clonotype showed up many times. The chain links TRBV7-3 to TRBJ2-6, with D tentatively TRBD2 (5 bases). V was cut by 5 bases and J by 2 bases, with 16 bases left in between. The germline V gene encodes CDR1 SGHTA and CDR2 FQGTGA. The CDR3 sequence is 17 residues long. The CDR3 DNA reads TGTGCCAGCAGCCTACTCCCGGGGTTAACTGGGGCCAACGTCCTGACTTTC. Translating gives CASSLLPGLTGANVLTF. The whole variable domain, remainder taken from reference TRBV7-3 and TRBJ2-6, is GAGVSQTPSNKVTEKGKYVELRCDPISGHTALYWYRQSLGQGPEFLIYFQGTGAADDSGLPNDRFFAVRPEGSVSTLKIQRTERGDSAVYLCASSLLPGLTGANVLTFGAGSRLTVL.

This clonotype was observed a few times. The chain combines TRBV3-1 with TRBJ1-1; a weak D match, TRBD1 (6 bases). V gave up 5 bases and J gave up 2 bases, with 12 bases separating them. The CDR3 is 14 amino acids. Germline lookup yields CDR1 LGHDT and CDR2 YNNKEL (reference sequence). This CDR3 reads CASSLIQGNTEAFF. The CDR3 DNA is TGTGCCAGCAGCTTAATACAGGGTAACACTGAAGCTTTCTTT.

This clonotype was detected only a few times. The V gene is TRBV7-9, the J gene TRBJ1-4; TRBD1 matches 10 bases. In germline, CDR1 is SEHNR, CDR2 FQNEAQ (reference sequence). With 5 bases clipped from V and 5 bases from J, the junction kept 5 bases outside the gene matches. The CDR3 covers 15 residues. The CDR3 DNA follows: TGTGCCAGCAGCGCCCGGACAGGGGGAAATGAAAAACTGTTTTTT. Translated, it gives CASSARTGGNEKLFF.

The rearrangement uses TRBV6-5 and TRBJ1-1, with a possible D match to TRBD1 (5 bases). Trimming stripped 0 bases from V and 4 bases from J, with 12 bases between. From germline, CDR1 is MNHEY and CDR2 SVGAGI. The CDR3 sequence is 15 residues long. This CDR3 is CASSYSFQGGTEAFF. In nucleotides, the CDR3 is TGTGCCAGCAGTTACTCGTTCCAGGGTGGCACTGAAGCTTTCTTT.

This clonotype was found many times. The gene calls are TRBV28 and TRBJ2-5, with 8 bases identical to TRBD1. Per the germline V gene, CDR1 is MDHEN and CDR2 is SYDVKM. The trim removed 5 bases at V and 3 bases at J, leaving 11 bases unmatched. There are 16 residues in the CDR3. The CDR3: CASSVPGTGAKETQYF. The CDR3 nucleotides are TGTGCCAGCAGTGTCCCCGGGACAGGAGCGAAAGAGACCCAGTACTTC.

This clonotype showed up just a few times. The V call is TRBV20-1, the J call TRBJ1-1, with D tentatively TRBD1 (6 bases). Germline CDR1 and CDR2: DFQATT and SNEGSKA (reference sequence). This CDR3 contains 12 residues. Between the trimmed V and J ends, which lost 4 bases and 4 bases, there was a span of 10 bases. The CDR3 reads CSAKQGVTEAFF. CDR3 nucleotides: TGCAGTGCTAAACAGGGTGTCACTGAAGCTTTCTTT.

This clonotype was counted ten times or more. This sequence joins TRBV28 and TRBJ2-3, with D possibly called TRBD1 or TRBD2 (5 bases each). The CDR3 runs 16 residues. Germline-derived CDR1 and CDR2 are MDHEN and SYDVKM. V lost 3 bases to trimming and J lost 4 bases, with 17 bases between them. The CDR3 is CASSFTGQGDADTQYF. The CDR3 bases are TGTGCCAGCAGTTTCACGGGGCAAGGGGACGCAGATACGCAGTATTTT.